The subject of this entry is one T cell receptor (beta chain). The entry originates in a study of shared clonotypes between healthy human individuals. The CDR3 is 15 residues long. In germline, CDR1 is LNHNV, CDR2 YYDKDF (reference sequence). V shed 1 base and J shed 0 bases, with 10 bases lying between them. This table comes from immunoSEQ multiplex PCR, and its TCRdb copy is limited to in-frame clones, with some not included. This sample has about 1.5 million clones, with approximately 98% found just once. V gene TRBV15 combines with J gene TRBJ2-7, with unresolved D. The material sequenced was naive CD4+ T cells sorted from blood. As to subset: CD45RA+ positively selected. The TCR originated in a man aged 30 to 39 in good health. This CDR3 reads CATSRAPPSSYEQYF. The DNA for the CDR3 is TGTGCCACCAGCAGAGCCCCACCCAGCTCCTACGAGCAGTACTTC.